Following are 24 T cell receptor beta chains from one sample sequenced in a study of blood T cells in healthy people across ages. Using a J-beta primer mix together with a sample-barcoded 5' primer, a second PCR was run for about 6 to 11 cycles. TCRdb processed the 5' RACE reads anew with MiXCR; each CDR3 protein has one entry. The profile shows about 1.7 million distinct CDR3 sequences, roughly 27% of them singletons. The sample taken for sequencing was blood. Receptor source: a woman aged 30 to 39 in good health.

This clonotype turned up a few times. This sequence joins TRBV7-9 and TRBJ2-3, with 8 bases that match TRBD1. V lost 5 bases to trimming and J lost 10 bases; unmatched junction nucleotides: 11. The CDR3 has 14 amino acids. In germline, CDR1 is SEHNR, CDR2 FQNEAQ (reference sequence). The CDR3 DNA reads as TGTGCCAGCAGCCCGGGGACAGGTGGAGAGGCGCAGTATTTT. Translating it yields CASSPGTGGEAQYF.

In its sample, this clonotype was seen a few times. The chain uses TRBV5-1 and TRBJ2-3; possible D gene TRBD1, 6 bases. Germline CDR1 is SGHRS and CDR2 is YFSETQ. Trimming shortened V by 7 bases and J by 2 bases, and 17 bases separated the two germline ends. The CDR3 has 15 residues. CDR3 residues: CASGPVSGDTDTQYF. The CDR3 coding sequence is TGCGCCAGCGGCCCCGTTTCAGGGGACACAGATACGCAGTATTTT.

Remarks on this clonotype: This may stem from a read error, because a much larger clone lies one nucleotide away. CDR3 in amino acids: CASSKNQGSSTGERFF. CDR3 DNA: TGCGCCAGCAGCAAAAATCAGGGGTCGAGCACCGGGGAGCGGTTTTTT. The J gene is TRBJ2-2, the V gene TRBV4-1; tentatively, D is TRBD1 (6 bases). Germline values: CDR1 MGHRA, CDR2 YSYEKL. CDR3 length: 16 amino acids.

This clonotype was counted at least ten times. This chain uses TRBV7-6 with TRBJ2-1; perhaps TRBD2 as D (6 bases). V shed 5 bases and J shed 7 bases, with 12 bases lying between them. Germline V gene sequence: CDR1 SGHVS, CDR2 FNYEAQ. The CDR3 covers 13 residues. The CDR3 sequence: CASSRGTPNEQFF. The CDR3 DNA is TGTGCCAGCAGCCGTGGGACTCCTAATGAGCAGTTCTTC.

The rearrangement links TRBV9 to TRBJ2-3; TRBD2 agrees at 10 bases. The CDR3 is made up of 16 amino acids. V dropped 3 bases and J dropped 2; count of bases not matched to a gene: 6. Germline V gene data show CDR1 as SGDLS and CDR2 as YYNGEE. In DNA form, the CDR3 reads TGTGCCAGCAGCGAACTAGCGGGGTTACCCACAGATACGCAGTATTTT. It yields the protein CASSELAGLPTDTQYF.

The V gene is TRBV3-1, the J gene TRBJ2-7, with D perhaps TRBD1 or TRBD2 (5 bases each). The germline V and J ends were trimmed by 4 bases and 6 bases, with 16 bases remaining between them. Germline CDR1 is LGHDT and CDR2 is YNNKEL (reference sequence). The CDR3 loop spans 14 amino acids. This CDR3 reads CASSPDPGPIEQYF. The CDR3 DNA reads TGTGCCAGCAGCCCAGACCCGGGACCCATCGAGCAGTACTTC.

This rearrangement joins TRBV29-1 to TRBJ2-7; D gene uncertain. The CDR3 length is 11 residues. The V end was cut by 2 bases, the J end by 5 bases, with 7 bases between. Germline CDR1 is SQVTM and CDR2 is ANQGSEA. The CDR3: CSVELADEQYF. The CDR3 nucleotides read TGCAGCGTTGAACTGGCCGACGAGCAGTACTTC.

The CDR3 bases are TGCAGTGCTAAACAGGGCGGCGGGCTTTCAGGGACTGAAGCTTTCTTT. Translated, it gives CSAKQGGGLSGTEAFF. V and J are TRBV20-1 and TRBJ1-1; possible D gene TRBD1, 6 bases. V was shortened by 4 bases and J by 5 bases, with 23 bases between the two germline ends. There are 16 residues in the CDR3. Per germline, CDR1 DFQATT and CDR2 SNEGSKA (reference sequence).

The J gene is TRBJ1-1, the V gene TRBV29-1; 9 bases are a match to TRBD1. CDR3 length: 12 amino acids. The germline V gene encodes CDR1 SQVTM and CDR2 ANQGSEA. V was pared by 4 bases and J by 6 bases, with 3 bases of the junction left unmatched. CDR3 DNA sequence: TGCAGCGTTGGGGGGACAGGGCCTGAAGCTTTCTTT. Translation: CSVGGTGPEAFF.

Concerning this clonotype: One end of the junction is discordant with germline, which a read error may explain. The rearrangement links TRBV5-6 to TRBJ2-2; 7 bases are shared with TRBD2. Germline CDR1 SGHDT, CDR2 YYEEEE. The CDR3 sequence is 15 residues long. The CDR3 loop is CVSSASAGVTGELFF. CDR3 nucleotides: TGTGTCAGCAGCGCCTCGGCGGGAGTCACCGGGGAGCTGTTTTTT. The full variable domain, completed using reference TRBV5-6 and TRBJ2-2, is DAGVTQSPTHLIKTRGQQVTLRCSPKSGHDTVSWYQQALGQGPQFIFQYYEEEERQRGNFPDRFSGHQFPNYSSELNVNALLLGDSALYLCVSSASAGVTGELFFGEGSRLTVL.

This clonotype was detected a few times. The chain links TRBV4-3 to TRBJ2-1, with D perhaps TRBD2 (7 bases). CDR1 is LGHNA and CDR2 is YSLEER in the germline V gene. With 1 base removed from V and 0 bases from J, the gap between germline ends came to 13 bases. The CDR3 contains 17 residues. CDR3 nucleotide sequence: TGCGCCAGCAGCCAAGGAGGGGGGGGCGGCTCCTACAATGAGCAGTTCTTC. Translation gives CASSQGGGGGSYNEQFF.

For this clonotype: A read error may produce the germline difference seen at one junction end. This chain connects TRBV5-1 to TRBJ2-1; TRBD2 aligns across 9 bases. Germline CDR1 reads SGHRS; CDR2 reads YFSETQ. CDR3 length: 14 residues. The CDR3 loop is CACSLSGSRDEQFF. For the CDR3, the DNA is TGCGCCTGCAGTCTTAGCGGGAGTAGGGATGAGCAGTTCTTC.

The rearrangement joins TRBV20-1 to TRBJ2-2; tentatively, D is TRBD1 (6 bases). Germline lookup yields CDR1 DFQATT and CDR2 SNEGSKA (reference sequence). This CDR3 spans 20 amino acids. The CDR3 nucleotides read TGCAGCATACCACGCGGCCGAAGCCTACGAACAGGGACGAACACCGGGGAGCTGTTTTTT. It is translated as CSIPRGRSLRTGTNTGELFF.

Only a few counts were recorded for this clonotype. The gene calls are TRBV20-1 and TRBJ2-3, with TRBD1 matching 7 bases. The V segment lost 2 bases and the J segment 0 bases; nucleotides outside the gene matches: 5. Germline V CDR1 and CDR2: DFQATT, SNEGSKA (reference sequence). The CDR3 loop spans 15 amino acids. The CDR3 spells CSARPTGPSTDTQYF. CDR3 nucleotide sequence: TGCAGTGCTAGACCGACAGGGCCTAGCACAGATACGCAGTATTTT.

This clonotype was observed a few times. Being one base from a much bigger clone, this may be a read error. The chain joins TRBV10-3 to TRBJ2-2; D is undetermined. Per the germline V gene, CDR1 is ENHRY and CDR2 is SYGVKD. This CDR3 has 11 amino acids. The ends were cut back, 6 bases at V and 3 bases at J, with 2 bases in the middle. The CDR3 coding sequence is TGTGCCATCAGAGACACCGGGGAGCTGTTTTTT. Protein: CAIRDTGELFF.

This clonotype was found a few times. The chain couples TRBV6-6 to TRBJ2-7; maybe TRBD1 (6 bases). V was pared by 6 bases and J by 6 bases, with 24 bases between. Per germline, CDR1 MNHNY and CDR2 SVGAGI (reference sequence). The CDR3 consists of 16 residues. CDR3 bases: TGTGCCAGCAGACAGACAAAAAGGGACACCTTAGTCGAGCAGTACTTC. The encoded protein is CASRQTKRDTLVEQYF.

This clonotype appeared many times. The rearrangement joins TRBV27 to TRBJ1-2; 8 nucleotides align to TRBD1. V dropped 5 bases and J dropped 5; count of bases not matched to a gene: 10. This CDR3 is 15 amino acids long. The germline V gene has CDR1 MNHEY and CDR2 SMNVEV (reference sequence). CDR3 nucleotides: TGTGCCAGCAGTACCACGACAGGGGCAGGGTATGGCTACACCTTC. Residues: CASSTTTGAGYGYTF.

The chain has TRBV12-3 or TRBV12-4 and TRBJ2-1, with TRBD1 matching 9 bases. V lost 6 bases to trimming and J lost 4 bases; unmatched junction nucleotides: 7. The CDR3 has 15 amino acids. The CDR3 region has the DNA TGTGCCAGCAGCACAGGGGGCTTGGGGTACAATGAGCAGTTCTTC. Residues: CASSTGGLGYNEQFF.

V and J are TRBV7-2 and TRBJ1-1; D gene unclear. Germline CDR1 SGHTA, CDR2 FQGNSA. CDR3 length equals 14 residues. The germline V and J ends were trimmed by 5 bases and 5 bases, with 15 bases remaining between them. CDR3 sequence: CASSPMTSGTEAFF. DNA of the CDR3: TGTGCCAGCAGCCCGATGACTAGCGGGACTGAAGCTTTCTTT.

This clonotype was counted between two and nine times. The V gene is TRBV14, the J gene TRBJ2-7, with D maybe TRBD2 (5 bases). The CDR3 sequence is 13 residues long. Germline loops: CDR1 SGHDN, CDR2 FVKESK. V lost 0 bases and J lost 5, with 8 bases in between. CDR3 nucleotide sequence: TGTGCCAGCAGCCAAGAATTGAGGGACGAGCAGTACTTC. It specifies CASSQELRDEQYF. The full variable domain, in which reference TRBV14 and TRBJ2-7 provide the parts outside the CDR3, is EAGVTQFPSHSVIEKGQTVTLRCDPISGHDNLYWYRRVMGKEIKFLLHFVKESKQDESGMPNNRFLAERTGGTYSTLKVQPAELEDSGVYFCASSQELRDEQYFGPGTRLTVT.

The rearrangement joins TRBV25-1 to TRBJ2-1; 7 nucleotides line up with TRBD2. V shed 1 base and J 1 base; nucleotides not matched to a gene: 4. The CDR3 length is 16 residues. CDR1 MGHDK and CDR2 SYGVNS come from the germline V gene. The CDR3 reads CASSEFAGESYNEQFF. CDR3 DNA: TGTGCCAGCAGTGAATTCGCGGGAGAGTCCTACAATGAGCAGTTCTTC.

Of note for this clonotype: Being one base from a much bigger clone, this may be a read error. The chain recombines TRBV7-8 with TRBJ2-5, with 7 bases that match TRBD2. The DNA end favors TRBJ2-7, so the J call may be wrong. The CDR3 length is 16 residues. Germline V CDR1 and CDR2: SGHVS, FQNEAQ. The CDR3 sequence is CASSLEGTNVRREQYF. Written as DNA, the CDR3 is TGTGCCAGCAGCTTAGAGGGGACTAACGTCCGTCGCGAGCAGTACTTC.

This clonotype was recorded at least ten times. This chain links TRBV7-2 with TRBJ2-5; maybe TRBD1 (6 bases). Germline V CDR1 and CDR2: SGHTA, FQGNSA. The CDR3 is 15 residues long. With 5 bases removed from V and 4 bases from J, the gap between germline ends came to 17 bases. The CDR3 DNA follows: TGTGCCAGCAGCCTCCGAGCCTCCAGGGGAGAGACCCAGTACTTC. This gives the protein CASSLRASRGETQYF.

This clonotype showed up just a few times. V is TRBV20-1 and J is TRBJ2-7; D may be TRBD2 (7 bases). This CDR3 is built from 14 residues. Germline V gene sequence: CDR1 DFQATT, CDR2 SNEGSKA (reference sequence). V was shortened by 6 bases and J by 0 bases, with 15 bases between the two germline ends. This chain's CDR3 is CSARGGGFSYEQYF. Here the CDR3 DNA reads TGCAGTGCGAGGGGGGGAGGTTTCTCCTACGAGCAGTACTTC.